The clone carrying this TCR beta chain was counted ten times or more. The antigen is unknown. This sample's TCRbeta library carried unique molecular identifier barcodes. TCRdb called the PCR reads again in MiXCR, with one record for every CDR3 protein. The sample yields 480,000 or so distinct CDR3 sequences, approximately 10% seen once. The V gene lost 5 bases and the J gene lost 0 bases, with 5 bases spanning the gap. The CDR3 spans 13 residues. The data derive from a study of T-cell reconstitution after alpha-beta-depleted transplantation in children. General observations from the study: After transplant, at about two months, alpha-beta T cells were reportedly derived from several hundred expanded graft clones.

The origin of this receptor is a child younger than 10 with inherited bone marrow failure, due to receive a stem cell transplant. The source was PBMCs, collected before TCRalphabeta/CD19-depleted stem cell transplant. The chain uses TRBV12-3 or TRBV12-4 and TRBJ2-4, with unresolved D. The CDR3 sequence: CASSRTAKNIQYF. In DNA form, the CDR3 reads TGTGCCAGCAGTAGGACAGCCAAAAACATTCAGTACTTC.